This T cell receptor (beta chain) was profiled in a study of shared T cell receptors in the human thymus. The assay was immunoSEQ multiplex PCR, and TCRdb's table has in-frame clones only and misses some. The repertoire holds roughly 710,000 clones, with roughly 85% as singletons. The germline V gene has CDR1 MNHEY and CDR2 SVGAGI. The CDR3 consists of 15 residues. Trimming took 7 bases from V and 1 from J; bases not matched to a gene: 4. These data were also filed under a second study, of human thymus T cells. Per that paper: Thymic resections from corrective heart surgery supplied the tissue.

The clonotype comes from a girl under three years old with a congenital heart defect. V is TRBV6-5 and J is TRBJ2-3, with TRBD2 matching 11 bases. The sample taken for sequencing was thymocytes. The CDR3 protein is CASTKLAGGTDTQYF. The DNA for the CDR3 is TGTGCCAGCACTAAACTAGCGGGAGGCACAGATACGCAGTATTTT.